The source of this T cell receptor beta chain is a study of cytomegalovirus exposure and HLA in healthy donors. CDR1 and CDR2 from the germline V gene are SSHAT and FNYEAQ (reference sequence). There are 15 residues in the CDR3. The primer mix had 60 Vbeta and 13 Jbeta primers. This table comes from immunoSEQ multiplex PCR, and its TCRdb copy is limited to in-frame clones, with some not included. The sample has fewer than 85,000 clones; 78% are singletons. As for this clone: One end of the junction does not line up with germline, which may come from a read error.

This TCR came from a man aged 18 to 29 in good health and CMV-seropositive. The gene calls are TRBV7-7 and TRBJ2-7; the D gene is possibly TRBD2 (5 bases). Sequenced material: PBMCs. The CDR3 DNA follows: TGTGCTAGCAGCTTGGAGGCTGGCACCCAGTACGAGCAGTACTTC. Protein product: CASSLEAGTQYEQYF. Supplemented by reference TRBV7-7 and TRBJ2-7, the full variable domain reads GAGVSQSPRYKVTKRGQDVTLRCDPISSHATLYWYQQALGQGPEFLTYFNYEAQPDKSGLPSDRFSAERPEGSISTLTIQRTEQRDSAMYRCASSLEAGTQYEQYFGPGTRLTVT.